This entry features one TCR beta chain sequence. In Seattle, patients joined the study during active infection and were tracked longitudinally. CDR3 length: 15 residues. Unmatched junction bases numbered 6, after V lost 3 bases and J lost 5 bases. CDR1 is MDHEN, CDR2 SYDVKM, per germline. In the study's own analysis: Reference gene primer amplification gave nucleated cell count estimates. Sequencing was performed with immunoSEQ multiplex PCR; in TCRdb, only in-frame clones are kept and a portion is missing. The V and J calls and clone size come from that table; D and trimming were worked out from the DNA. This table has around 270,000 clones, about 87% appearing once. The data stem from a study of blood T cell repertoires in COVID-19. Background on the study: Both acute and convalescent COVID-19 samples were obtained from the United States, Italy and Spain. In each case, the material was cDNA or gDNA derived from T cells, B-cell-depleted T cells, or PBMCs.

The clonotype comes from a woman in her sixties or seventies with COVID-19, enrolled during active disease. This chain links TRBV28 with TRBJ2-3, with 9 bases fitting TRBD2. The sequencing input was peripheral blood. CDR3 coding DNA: TGTGCCAGCAGTTTGGCGGGAGGGCCCGTAGATACGCAGTATTTT. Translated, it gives CASSLAGGPVDTQYF.